Following are 11 T cell receptor beta chains from one sample sequenced in a study of blood T cell repertoires in COVID-19. Here immunoSEQ multiplex PCR was the method, and the copy in TCRdb shows in-frame clones only, minus some. The sample contains 250,000 to 300,000 clones, 89% of which appear only once. The specimen sequenced was PBMCs or T cells enriched from blood (not recorded which). These receptors were obtained from a woman between 35 and 50 years old who had recovered from COVID-19.

The chain links TRBV5-4 to TRBJ2-2; possible D gene TRBD1, 5 bases. In germline, CDR1 is SGHNT, CDR2 YYREEE (reference sequence). This CDR3 contains 14 residues. Trimming left V 5 bases short and J 4 bases short, with 12 bases between. CDR3: CASRSLGRTGELFF. DNA for the CDR3: TGTGCCAGCAGATCATTGGGGCGCACCGGGGAGCTGTTTTTT.

This CDR3 is CASSLHLGLVTDTQYF. The CDR3 coding sequence is TGTGCCAGCAGCTTACATTTGGGGCTTGTCACAGATACGCAGTATTTT. The chain joins TRBV7-2 to TRBJ2-3; possible D gene TRBD1, 5 bases. The V gene's germline CDR1 is SGHTA and CDR2 FQGNSA. Between the trimmed V and J ends, which lost 2 bases and 2 bases, there was a span of 14 bases. The CDR3 is made up of 16 amino acids.

V is TRBV30 and J is TRBJ1-1; D might be TRBD1 (5 bases). This CDR3 has 14 residues. The germline V gene has CDR1 GTSNPN and CDR2 SVGIG (reference sequence). V was clipped by 4 bases and J by 5 bases, with 17 bases between them. The CDR3 spells CAWNPRQFGTEAFF. CDR3 sequence (DNA): TGTGCCTGGAATCCTCGACAGTTTGGGACTGAAGCTTTCTTT.

This clone has only one observation. Other DNA sequences in the same sample also yield this CDR3. The chain has TRBV5-1 and TRBJ2-1; 9 bases fit TRBD2. V shed 2 bases and J 4 bases; nucleotides not matched to a gene: 1. There are 14 residues in the CDR3. Looked up from germline, CDR1 is SGHRS and CDR2 is YFSETQ. The CDR3 bases are TGCGCCAGCAGCTTACTAGCGGGTTACAATGAGCAGTTCTTC. Translating gives CASSLLAGYNEQFF.

The chain carries TRBV19 and TRBJ2-6; a weak D match, TRBD2 (5 bases). This CDR3 has 15 amino acids. Germline V gene lookup returns CDR1 LNHDA and CDR2 SQIVND (reference sequence). The V end lost 7 bases, the J end lost 0 bases, and 10 bases lay between the germline ends. CDR3 DNA: TGTGCCAGTAAAAGGGAGTCCTCTGGGGCCAACGTCCTGACTTTC. Translated, it gives CASKRESSGANVLTF.

The CDR3 reads CSAGPNRGEQYF. The CDR3 DNA follows: TGCAGCGCCGGGCCCAATAGGGGCGAGCAGTACTTC. This chain connects TRBV29-1 to TRBJ2-7, with D maybe TRBD1 (5 bases). CDR1 is SQVTM, CDR2 ANQGSEA, per germline. The CDR3 is 12 residues long. The V end was cut by 7 bases, the J end by 6 bases, with 16 bases between.

In this sample, this clone turned up once. This sequence joins TRBV21-1 and TRBJ2-7; the table names TRBD1, a call not compared with the DNA. TRBV21-1 is noted as a pseudogene. The CDR3 is 18 residues long. The CDR3 sequence is CASSKALCTVPSSYEQYF. The CDR3 DNA is TGTGCCAGCAGCAAAGCGCTTTGTACAGTGCCGAGCTCCTACGAGCAGTACTTC.

The chain employs TRBV11-2 and TRBJ2-7; TRBD1 agrees at 7 bases. Losses at the gene ends were 2 bases for V and 3 bases for J; bases not matched to a gene: 10. CDR3 length: 16 amino acids. Germline V gene lookup returns CDR1 SGHAT and CDR2 FQNNGV. CDR3 coding DNA: TGTGCCAGCAGCTTACTCAGGGGGAGAGGCTTCTACGAGCAGTACTTC. Residues: CASSLLRGRGFYEQYF.

The V and J genes are TRBV30 and TRBJ2-2, with 12 positions matching TRBD2. The V and J ends lost 5 bases and 3 bases, in that order; junction bases with no gene match: 4. The germline CDR1 and CDR2 sequences are GTSNPN and SVGIG (reference sequence). The CDR3 is 15 amino acids. For the CDR3, the DNA is TGTGCCTGGGCTAGCGGGGGGGCCGACACCGGGGAGCTGTTTTTT. Translating it yields CAWASGGADTGELFF.

The V and J genes are TRBV9 and TRBJ2-1; D is perhaps TRBD2 (7 bases). The germline V gene has CDR1 SGDLS and CDR2 YYNGEE. The CDR3 covers 16 residues. V lost 3 bases to trimming and J lost 10 bases, with 23 bases between them. CDR3 in DNA: TGTGCCAGCAGCGCGGGCGGGTCTAGCGGTGACAGGGAGCAGTTCTTC. Amino acid sequence: CASSAGGSSGDREQFF.

J is TRBJ1-5 and V is TRBV6-5, with 8 bases identical to TRBD1. This CDR3 has 15 amino acids. Per the germline V gene, CDR1 is MNHEY and CDR2 is SVGAGI. V was clipped by 6 bases and J by 3 bases; unmatched bases: 7. This CDR3 reads CASSHDRGFNQPQHF. The CDR3 bases are TGTGCCAGCAGCCACGACAGGGGTTTCAATCAGCCCCAGCATTTT.